The 14 T cell receptor beta chains reported below all come from one sample, sequenced in a study of T cells in Graves' hyperthyroidism and ophthalmopathy. Using RNA transcripts as the source, TCR beta CDR3 regions were amplified. RT-PCR in the first round (using the HTBI primer set) targeted the TCR CDR3. TCRdb redid the calling of the multiplex PCR reads with MiXCR, one entry per CDR3 protein. The top ten hold roughly 10% of the sample, which has hundreds of thousands of distinct CDR3 sequences, 11% to 15% seen once. The sample comprised blood. These receptors were taken from a young woman with Graves' hyperthyroidism.

This clonotype has just a few counts. This chain connects TRBV28 to TRBJ1-1, with D perhaps TRBD1 (6 bases). The CDR3 extends over 14 amino acids. CDR1 and CDR2 from the germline V gene are MDHEN and SYDVKM. V lost 6 bases to trimming and J lost 4 bases, with 15 bases between them. The CDR3 coding sequence is TGTGCCAGCAGCCTGCGTTGGACAGCCACTGAAGCTTTCTTT. Encoded protein: CASSLRWTATEAFF.

The chain recombines TRBV24-1 with TRBJ2-3, with 11 bases fitting TRBD1. Germline V gives CDR1 KGHDR, CDR2 SFDVKD. The CDR3 is 15 amino acids. V lost 2 bases and J lost 10; bases outside the gene matches: 7. CDR3 region: CATSDSGQGAKAQYF. In DNA form, the CDR3 reads TGTGCCACCAGTGATTCCGGACAGGGGGCTAAAGCGCAGTATTTT.

This clonotype was counted a few times. The chain carries TRBV19 and TRBJ2-1, with D perhaps TRBD1 (6 bases). V dropped 1 base and J dropped 4 bases, with 11 bases sitting between them. The germline CDR1 and CDR2 sequences are LNHDA and SQIVND (reference sequence). This CDR3 comprises 15 residues. The CDR3 region has the DNA TGTGCCAGTAGTATAGGTCGAGGACAGTACAATGAGCAGTTCTTC. Protein sequence: CASSIGRGQYNEQFF.

Many counts were recorded for this clonotype. The chain uses TRBV7-2 and TRBJ2-1; 14 bases are shared with TRBD2. The CDR3 consists of 15 residues. Unmatched junction bases numbered 3, after V lost 5 bases and J lost 6 bases. The germline CDR1 and CDR2 sequences are SGHTA and FQGNSA. CDR3 sequence (DNA): TGTGCCAGCAGCATGGGACTAGCGGGAGTCAATGAGCAGTTCTTC. This translates into CASSMGLAGVNEQFF.

This clonotype was seen a handful of times. This rearrangement joins TRBV12-3 or TRBV12-4 to TRBJ1-2; no definite D call. Between the trimmed V and J ends, which lost 6 bases and 8 bases, there was a span of 16 bases. This CDR3 comprises 13 residues. This chain's CDR3 is CASSFHRGVGYTF. The CDR3 coding sequence is TGTGCCAGCAGCTTCCACCGAGGCGTGGGCTACACCTTC.

This chain uses TRBV4-1 with TRBJ1-1; 7 bases fit TRBD1. J was trimmed by 2 bases and V by 0 bases; bases with no gene match: 3. This CDR3 spans 15 amino acids. CDR1 is MGHRA and CDR2 is YSYEKL in the germline V gene. CDR3 in amino acids: CASSQEGTANTEAFF. The CDR3 DNA sequence: TGCGCCAGCAGCCAAGAGGGGACAGCCAACACTGAAGCTTTCTTT.

This clonotype was seen only once. A read error may be the cause here, since a much bigger clone is one base away. Because it lacks the conserved phenylalanine or tryptophan at the end, this CDR3 is likely a read error. The CDR3 here is CASSFCEGDPGPQETQYS. The CDR3 DNA reads as TGTGCCAGCAGCTTCTGCGAGGGGGACCCAGGGCCCCAAGAGACCCAGTACTCC. The V and J genes are TRBV7-2 and TRBJ2-5, with D possibly TRBD1 on 6 matching bases. Trimming took 3 bases from V and 1 from J, leaving 21 bases between them. In germline, CDR1 is SGHTA, CDR2 FQGNSA. This CDR3 is built from 18 residues.

In its sample, this clonotype was seen once. A much larger clone is a single base away; this may be a read error. This chain links TRBV7-9 with TRBJ2-1; the D gene could be TRBD1 or TRBD2 (5 bases each). The CDR3 contains 16 residues. The germline V gene has CDR1 SEHNR and CDR2 FQNEAQ (reference sequence). CDR3 residues: CASSVEGLSSYNGQFF. The CDR3 DNA reads as TGTGCCAGCAGCGTAGAGGGGCTTAGCTCCTACAATGGGCAGTTCTTC.

The J gene is TRBJ2-7, the V gene TRBV15; D perhaps matches TRBD1 (5 bases). V lost 3 bases and J lost 3, with 15 bases in between. This CDR3 region has 15 residues. Germline-derived CDR1 and CDR2 are LNHNV and YYDKDF (reference sequence). The CDR3 reads CATSRVSGSNYEQYF. DNA of the CDR3: TGTGCCACCAGCAGGGTCTCAGGGTCCAACTACGAGCAGTACTTC.

This sequence joins TRBV20-1 and TRBJ1-6; 7 nucleotides match TRBD1. The CDR3 sequence is 15 residues long. The V and J ends lost 3 bases and 8 bases, in that order; junction bases with no gene match: 10. The V gene's germline CDR1 is DFQATT and CDR2 SNEGSKA (reference sequence). The CDR3 region has the DNA TGCAGTGCTAGCTATGCAGGACAGGACTATTCACCCCTCCACTTT. Its protein product is CSASYAGQDYSPLHF.

J is TRBJ2-3 and V is TRBV15; the match to TRBD2 covers 8 bases. V lost 8 bases and J lost 0; bases outside the gene matches: 4. Germline CDR1 LNHNV, CDR2 YYDKDF (reference sequence). The CDR3 covers 14 residues. This chain's CDR3 is CATRPSGSTDTQYF. In nucleotides, the CDR3 is TGTGCCACCCGACCTAGCGGGAGCACAGATACGCAGTATTTT. The whole variable domain, filled in from reference TRBV15 and TRBJ2-3, reads DAMVIQNPRYQVTQFGKPVTLSCSQTLNHNVMYWYQQKSSQAPKLLFHYYDKDFNNEADTPDNFQSRRPNTSFCFLDIRSPGLGDTAMYLCATRPSGSTDTQYFGPGTRLTVL.

This clonotype was seen many times. The chain is built from TRBV2 and TRBJ1-2, with D perhaps TRBD1 (6 bases). The length of the CDR3 is 15 residues. Germline-derived CDR1 and CDR2 are SNHLY and FYNNEI. V shed 0 bases and J shed 4 bases, with 12 bases lying between them. The DNA of the CDR3 is TGTGCCAGCAGTGAAGCACAGGGCCACACCTATGGCTACACCTTC. Its protein product is CASSEAQGHTYGYTF.

With respect to this clonotype: At one end, the junction sequence differs from germline, possibly due to a read error. The chain is built from TRBV10-3 and TRBJ2-1, with D hard to call. The germline V gene encodes CDR1 ENHRY and CDR2 SYGVKD. This CDR3 is built from 12 residues. The CDR3 protein is CAISVSGDERFF. CDR3 in DNA: TGTGCCATCAGTGTGTCAGGCGATGAGCGGTTCTTC.

This clonotype was seen repeatedly, ten times or more. One junction end disagrees with the germline gene, perhaps due to a read error. This sequence joins TRBV11-2 and TRBJ2-1; the match to TRBD2 covers 9 bases. This CDR3 comprises 15 residues. Looked up from germline, CDR1 is SGHAT and CDR2 is FQNNGV. This CDR3 reads CGSSSGLAHYNEQFF. CDR3 nucleotide sequence: TGTGGCAGCAGCTCCGGACTAGCGCACTACAATGAGCAGTTCTTC.